This paragraph reports one T cell receptor (beta chain). The sample comes from a study of blood T cell repertoires in COVID-19. Across the whole study: PBMCs, B-cell-depleted T cells, or T cells were the source of the cDNA or gDNA that made up the material.

Authors' data handling: How many nucleated cells were present was estimated from reference gene primer amplification. Data came from immunoSEQ multiplex PCR; TCRdb stores just in-frame clones and leaves some out. The V and J calls and the clone size are those of that table, but D and trimming were determined from the DNA. The table shows 150,000 to 200,000 clones, with around 82% occurring only once. CDR1 SGHNT and CDR2 YYREEE come from the germline V gene (reference sequence). The germline V and J ends were trimmed by 0 bases and 5 bases, with 6 bases remaining between them. This CDR3 region has 13 residues.

The receptor was isolated from an elderly woman with acute or convalescent COVID-19. The chain couples TRBV5-4 to TRBJ1-5, with D unresolved. The sequencing sample was made of peripheral blood. In DNA, the CDR3 is TGTGCCAGCAGCTTGGAGAGGGATCAGCCCCAGCATTTT. The encoded protein is CASSLERDQPQHF.